The T cell receptor beta chain described here comes from a study of T cells in localized non-small cell lung cancer (dated by TCRdb to about 2020). A note on the overall study: Comparing tumors with uninvolved tumor-adjacent lungs, the study looked at the T cell repertoires of 220 or so patients with early-stage NSCLC. The cohort was made up of around 220 treatment-naive NSCLC patients whose localized lung tumors had been resected. NSCLC patients had a mean age of around 66 years, and 120 to 150 were male and about 98 female. The investigation overall reported the following: Longer overall survival was associated with higher T cell density in blood, whereas shorter survival was associated with higher clonality in adjacent lung. A median of 57 of the top 100 tumor clones were detected in paired uninvolved adjacent lung, and some 30 of these tumor clones were also found among the top 100 clones of the paired uninvolved adjacent lung. Multi-region tumor sequencing was not performed, so intratumor heterogeneity could not be excluded. Uninvolved tumor-adjacent lung showed the highest T cell clonality, higher than tumor, which suggests more focused antigenic responses in the uninvolved tumor-adjacent lung. Because the study design was exploratory, TCR variables were selected using unadjusted p-values without false-discovery rate correction.

The immunoSEQ Assay was used to sequence TCR beta CDR3 regions from DNA. Per the original workflow: To compute T cell density, TCR beta template counts were normalized to usable DNA, which was estimated by amplifying housekeeping genes. Using the preseqR package, richness was estimated by extrapolating to 120,000 templates for tissue samples and 400,000 templates for PBMC samples. Clonality was taken to be one minus Pielou's evenness. Differential abundance testing on productive amino-acid clonotypes, with a minimum total count of 5 and an alpha of 0.1, was used to identify tissue-enriched TCRs. The Jaccard Index and the Morisita Overlap Index were used to measure how much the repertoires overlapped between compartments. GLIPH clustered TCR beta CDR3s with public tetramer-defined viral CDR3s; viral motifs required at least three viral sequences plus V-gene enrichment. The table comes from immuneACCESS by way of TCRdb, which keeps in-frame sequences with V and J called. Part of the clones is missing from these tables; in studies checked, under half for an unresolved V gene and the rest for unknown reasons. The V and J calls and clone size are taken from that table; D and trimming were inferred from the DNA. This sample lists approximately 25,000 clones; around 91% were detected once. The ten largest clones represent 0.9% to 1.2% of the sample.

As regards this clone: Its antigen is not yet known. Base qualities are not recorded, but no much larger clone differs from it by a single base.

Relative to germline, V is 6 bases shorter and J is 8 bases shorter, with 13 bases between their ends. The CDR3, cysteine through phenylalanine, is 11 amino acids long. Only CDR3 DNA remains: 33 bases, in frame from the first base. CDR1 SQVTM and CDR2 ANQGSEA are derived from the germline V gene. At diagnosis, tumor, uninvolved tumor-adjacent lung and peripheral blood were collected and then preserved as a mix of FFPE and fresh-frozen material. Blood samples were analyzed as peripheral blood mononuclear cells for TCR repertoire profiling. The receptor chain draws on TRBV29-1 and TRBJ2-5, with the D gene call left open. This specimen consisted of peripheral blood, obtained before any cancer treatment. The sequence came from a woman aged 40-69 years with stage I lung adenocarcinoma. At the DNA level, the sequence is TGCAGCGTATCGGCCTCGTCCACCCAGTACTTC. This gives the protein CSVSASSTQYF.